A selection of T cell receptor beta chains follows, all from one sample in a study of STAT5B mutations in CD4+ large granular lymphocyte leukemia. The assay was immunoSEQ multiplex PCR, and TCRdb's table has in-frame clones only and misses some. The table lists fewer than 30,000 clones, about three quarters of them singletons, with approximately 1.1% in the top ten. Sequencing was performed on CD4+ T cells from blood buffy coats. The receptor source for this set is a human donor in good health. CDR3s include the opening cysteine and the closing phenylalanine or tryptophan. A D gene is named only where the DNA matches it firmly. Where a row states a size, it is once, few, many or the class of an expanded clone; other rows omit it.

DNA: TGTGCCAGCAGTCATCGACTAGCGGGGGATACGCAGTATTTT
CDR3: CASSHRLAGDTQYF
length: 14
V: TRBV6-1
J: TRBJ2-3
size: .
D: TRBD2

DNA: TGTGCCAGCAGCTTCTCCACCGCTGCTTCGGCGAACGAGCAGTACTTC
CDR3: CASSFSTAASANEQYF
length: 16
V: TRBV7-8
J: TRBJ2-7
size: .
D: .

DNA: TGTGCCAGCAGTTACTCGAAAGGCCCCTACGAGACCCAGTACTTC
CDR3: CASSYSKGPYETQYF
length: 15
V: TRBV6-5
J: TRBJ2-5
size: .
D: .

DNA: TGTGCCAGCAGCCAACGGACTAGCGGGAGGGCCGAGAGCAATGAGCAGTTCTTC
CDR3: CASSQRTSGRAESNEQFF
length: 18
V: TRBV7-9
J: TRBJ2-1
size: .
D: TRBD2

DNA: TGTGCCAGTAGTACCACAGCTTCCTACGAGCAGTACTTC
CDR3: CASSTTASYEQYF
length: 13
V: TRBV19
J: TRBJ2-7
size: .
D: .

DNA: TGTGCCAGCGGAGGGGGACAGCCGAATTCACCCCTCCACTTT
CDR3: CASGGGQPNSPLHF
length: 14
V: TRBV2
J: TRBJ1-6
size: few
D: TRBD1

DNA: TGTGCCAGCAGCTTTAGTAGCGGGGGCGGGGAGACCCAGTACTTC
CDR3: CASSFSSGGGETQYF
length: 15
V: TRBV5-8
J: TRBJ2-5
size: .
D: TRBD2

DNA: TGTGCCAGCAGCACGCCCTGGGACAAACTAAACGAGCAGTACTTC
CDR3: CASSTPWDKLNEQYF
length: 15
V: TRBV7-2
J: TRBJ2-7
size: .
D: .

DNA: TGCGCCAGCAGTGGGACCGACAATGAGCAGTTCTTC
CDR3: CASSGTDNEQFF
length: 12
V: TRBV10-2
J: TRBJ2-1
size: .
D: .

DNA: TGTGCCAGCAGCTTAGTGCCAGGGAACTATGGCTACACCTTC
CDR3: CASSLVPGNYGYTF
length: 14
V: TRBV11-2
J: TRBJ1-2
size: .
D: .

DNA: TGCGCCAGCAGCTTGGCTGGGGACAGCAGCTACACCTTC
CDR3: CASSLAGDSSYTF
length: 13
V: TRBV5-1
J: TRBJ1-2
size: .
D: TRBD1

DNA: TGTGCCAGCAGTTTATGGGGAGGGCAGGGCCCACTAGTGACGCAGTATTTT
CDR3: CASSLWGGQGPLVTQYF
length: 17
V: TRBV27
J: TRBJ2-3
size: .
D: TRBD2

DNA: TGTGCCAGCAGGACACTAGGGGAAAAACTGTTTTTT
CDR3: CASRTLGEKLFF
length: 12
V: TRBV28
J: TRBJ1-4
size: few
D: .

DNA: TGCGCCAGCAGCGCCGGGCAGCATAATGAAAAACTGTTTTTT
CDR3: CASSAGQHNEKLFF
length: 14
V: TRBV5-1
J: TRBJ1-4
size: .
D: .

DNA: TGTGCCAGCAGCGTAGATCCGGCCGGGGAGCTGTTTTTT
CDR3: CASSVDPAGELFF
length: 13
V: TRBV9
J: TRBJ2-2
size: .
D: .

DNA: TGTGCCAGCAGCCCCGGACAGGGCGGTGGCTACACCTTC
CDR3: CASSPGQGGGYTF
length: 13
V: TRBV7-2
J: TRBJ1-2
size: .
D: TRBD1

DNA: TGCGCCAGCAGCTTGGTGGCAGGAGCCACAGATACGCAGTATTTT
CDR3: CASSLVAGATDTQYF
length: 15
V: TRBV5-1
J: TRBJ2-3
size: once
D: .

DNA: TGTGCCAGCAGCCAGGGACAGGGGGCAGGGGGAAACACCATATATTTT
CDR3: CASSQGQGAGGNTIYF
length: 16
V: TRBV7-2
J: TRBJ1-3
size: .
D: TRBD1

DNA: TGTGCTAGCAGCTTAGACAGTAATTCACCCCTCCACTTT
CDR3: CASSLDSNSPLHF
length: 13
V: TRBV7-7
J: TRBJ1-6
size: .
D: .

DNA: TGTGCCAGCAGAATCGGGGGCCTAGAGACCCAGTACTTC
CDR3: CASRIGGLETQYF
length: 13
V: TRBV6-5
J: TRBJ2-5
size: .
D: .

DNA: TGCCGTCGGGGAAGGACCGACACAGATACGCAGTATTTT
CDR3: CRRGRTDTDTQYF
length: 13
V: TRBV5-1
J: TRBJ2-3
size: .
D: .

DNA: TGTGCCTGGAGTTATAAGCGGGCAGATTACAATGAGCAGTTCTTC
CDR3: CAWSYKRADYNEQFF
length: 15
V: TRBV30
J: TRBJ2-1
size: .
D: .

DNA: TGTGCCATCAGTGCGGGGGACCATCAGCCCCAGCATTTT
CDR3: CAISAGDHQPQHF
length: 13
V: TRBV10-3
J: TRBJ1-5
size: few
D: .

DNA: TGTGCTAGTGCCAGACAGGGGACGGGTGGTGAGACCCAGTACTTC
CDR3: CASARQGTGGETQYF
length: 15
V: TRBV12-5
J: TRBJ2-5
size: .
D: TRBD1

DNA: TGCGCCAGCAGCTTTGGGGGGACAAGCACAGATACGCAGTATTTT
CDR3: CASSFGGTSTDTQYF
length: 15
V: TRBV5-1
J: TRBJ2-3
size: once
D: .

DNA: TGTGCCAGCGGGGAATCCTATAATTCACCCCTCCACTTT
CDR3: CASGESYNSPLHF
length: 13
V: TRBV7-8
J: TRBJ1-6
size: few
D: .

DNA: TGTGCCAGCAGGCGACAGGGCCCCCCCAATCAGCCCCAGCATTTT
CDR3: CASRRQGPPNQPQHF
length: 15
V: TRBV28
J: TRBJ1-5
size: .
D: TRBD1

DNA: TGTGCCAGCGGGGAGGCGAACACCGGGGAGCTGTTTTTT
CDR3: CASGEANTGELFF
length: 13
V: TRBV28
J: TRBJ2-2
size: .
D: .

DNA: TGTGCCAGCAGTTACTATCCGGGACGGGGGAATGAGCAGTTCTTC
CDR3: CASSYYPGRGNEQFF
length: 15
V: TRBV6-5
J: TRBJ2-1
size: .
D: .

DNA: TGTGCCAGCAGTCCACGACCGGGACAGAACCTAGCTAACTATGGCTACACCTTC
CDR3: CASSPRPGQNLANYGYTF
length: 18
V: TRBV7-9
J: TRBJ1-2
size: .
D: TRBD1

DNA: TGTGCCAGCAACTCGGACCAGGACGAAAAACTGTTTTTT
CDR3: CASNSDQDEKLFF
length: 13
V: TRBV7-9
J: TRBJ1-4
size: few
D: .

DNA: TGTGCCACCAGCAGAGGGGGATATGGCTACACCTTC
CDR3: CATSRGGYGYTF
length: 12
V: TRBV15
J: TRBJ1-2
size: .
D: .

DNA: TGTGCCAGTAGTGAGGGGGCGGGCAATTCACCCCTCCACTTT
CDR3: CASSEGAGNSPLHF
length: 14
V: TRBV19
J: TRBJ1-6
size: few
D: TRBD1

DNA: TGTGCCAGACGGGACAGGGAAAGTAAACTGTTTTTT
CDR3: CARRDRESKLFF
length: 12
V: TRBV2
J: TRBJ1-4
size: few
D: TRBD1

DNA: TGTGCCAGCAGCGCCTTACGCGGGGGGGCTGACGGCGGGCAGTTCTTC
CDR3: CASSALRGGADGGQFF
length: 16
V: TRBV9
J: TRBJ2-1
size: .
D: TRBD2

DNA: TGCGCCAGCGGTCTAAGACAGGGGACCTCAACTAATGAAAAACTGTTTTTT
CDR3: CASGLRQGTSTNEKLFF
length: 17
V: TRBV10-1
J: TRBJ1-4
size: .
D: TRBD1

DNA: TGTGCCAGCAGACCAGGACTAGCGGAGATCGAGCAGTACTTC
CDR3: CASRPGLAEIEQYF
length: 14
V: TRBV27
J: TRBJ2-7
size: .
D: TRBD2

DNA: TGTGCCAGCAGCCCGATCCGCAATGAGCAGTTCTTC
CDR3: CASSPIRNEQFF
length: 12
V: TRBV7-6
J: TRBJ2-1
size: .
D: .

DNA: TGCAGTGCGGGGAAATCCTACGAGCAGTACTTC
CDR3: CSAGKSYEQYF
length: 11
V: TRBV20-1
J: TRBJ2-7
size: .
D: .

DNA: TGTGCCAGCAGCCGCCTCCAAGAGACCCAGTACTTC
CDR3: CASSRLQETQYF
length: 12
V: TRBV14
J: TRBJ2-5
size: .
D: .

DNA: TGTGCCAGCAGCCCTAGCGGGAGGACAGATACGCAGTATTTT
CDR3: CASSPSGRTDTQYF
length: 14
V: TRBV7-7
J: TRBJ2-3
size: .
D: TRBD2

DNA: TGTGCCAGTAGTATAGCAGGGGGCGGTGGTGAAGCTTTCTTT
CDR3: CASSIAGGGGEAFF
length: 14
V: TRBV19
J: TRBJ1-1
size: .
D: TRBD1

DNA: TGTGCCAGTAGTGCCGCCGGTCCTGAAGCTTTCTTT
CDR3: CASSAAGPEAFF
length: 12
V: TRBV19
J: TRBJ1-1
size: .
D: .

DNA: TGTGCCAGCTCACCACCCAGGGACACCGGGGAGCTGTTTTTT
CDR3: CASSPPRDTGELFF
length: 14
V: TRBV18
J: TRBJ2-2
size: few
D: .

DNA: TGTGCCAGTAGTATAAGGGCAGATTTTAACTATGGCTACACCTTC
CDR3: CASSIRADFNYGYTF
length: 15
V: TRBV19
J: TRBJ1-2
size: once
D: .

DNA: TGTGCCAGCTCACCTGACGTGGGGGACAGGAGGGTAACTGAGCAGTTCTTC
CDR3: CASSPDVGDRRVTEQFF
length: 17
V: TRBV18
J: TRBJ2-1
size: .
D: TRBD1

DNA: TGTGCCAGCAGTTACACCTCAAACACCATATATTTT
CDR3: CASSYTSNTIYF
length: 12
V: TRBV7-9
J: TRBJ1-3
size: .
D: .

DNA: TGTGCCAGCAGCCAAGGAGCCTTCACCCCATCCACCGGGGAGCTGTTTTTT
CDR3: CASSQGAFTPSTGELFF
length: 17
V: TRBV4-2
J: TRBJ2-2
size: few
D: .

DNA: TGTGCCAGCAAGGGACATTCCTCTGGGGCCAACGTCCTGACTTTC
CDR3: CASKGHSSGANVLTF
length: 15
V: TRBV27
J: TRBJ2-6
size: .
D: .

DNA: TGTGCCAGCACCACCGGACCCTTCGGAACGGAGCAGTTCTTC
CDR3: CASTTGPFGTEQFF
length: 14
V: TRBV6-6
J: TRBJ2-1
size: .
D: .

DNA: TGTGCCAGCAGCTTATATGGGGATCAGCCCCAGCATTTT
CDR3: CASSLYGDQPQHF
length: 13
V: TRBV7-2
J: TRBJ1-5
size: .
D: .

DNA: TGTGCCAGCAGCTTAGGCGGGGGGGCCCCAAATACGCAGTATTTT
CDR3: CASSLGGGAPNTQYF
length: 15
V: TRBV7-2
J: TRBJ2-3
size: .
D: TRBD2

DNA: TGTGCCAGCAGGCGGGACAGGGTAAACTATGGCTACACCTTC
CDR3: CASRRDRVNYGYTF
length: 14
V: TRBV28
J: TRBJ1-2
size: .
D: TRBD1

DNA: TGTGCCAGCAGCCAAAACCGGGGTCCTAATTCACCCCTCCACTTT
CDR3: CASSQNRGPNSPLHF
length: 15
V: TRBV5-4
J: TRBJ1-6
size: .
D: .

DNA: TGTGCCAGCAGCACTAATACAGGGGGGAGGGAGACCCAGTACTTC
CDR3: CASSTNTGGRETQYF
length: 15
V: TRBV5-4
J: TRBJ2-5
size: .
D: TRBD1

DNA: TGTGCCAGCAGCCCGAATCCGGGACAGAACACTGAAGCTTTCTTT
CDR3: CASSPNPGQNTEAFF
length: 15
V: TRBV7-3
J: TRBJ1-1
size: .
D: .

DNA: TGTGCCTGTTCTAGCGGGAATTTGGTAAATGAGCAGTTCTTC
CDR3: CACSSGNLVNEQFF
length: 14
V: TRBV6-1
J: TRBJ2-1
size: .
D: TRBD2

DNA: TGTGCCATCAGTGACTCAGGGACTGCGACTAACTATGGCTACACCTTC
CDR3: CAISDSGTATNYGYTF
length: 16
V: TRBV10-3
J: TRBJ1-2
size: few
D: .

DNA: TGTGCCAGAAGCTGGGGGGTCGGGTCGAGCTCCTACAATGAGCAGTTCTTC
CDR3: CARSWGVGSSSYNEQFF
length: 17
V: TRBV5-3
J: TRBJ2-1
size: .
D: .